Reported below is one T cell receptor (beta chain). This clonotype was seen only a few times. The specificity of this receptor is unknown. One base away there is no much larger clone; base qualities are not given. This sample was included in a study of T cell repertoires in cytomegalovirus infection (dated by TCRdb to the late 2010s). With regard to the full study: Because public TCR beta signatures pointed to carriage of CMV infection together with the matching HLA type, the HLA type of each donor mattered for the analysis. The investigation overall reported the following: In the ex vivo response, HLA-C-restricted CMV-specific TCR beta clonotypes were dominant, and in two of eight donors the single most frequent clonotype came from this HLA-C-restricted group. In both this cohort and an independent roughly 400-donor cohort, the cumulative frequency of public TCR beta family members distinguished carriers of CMV infection plus the relevant HLA type.

Measured from the cysteine to the phenylalanine, the CDR3 is 13 residues long. The read is trimmed to its CDR3 DNA, 39 bases read in frame from base 1. The CDR1 and CDR2 encoded by the germline V gene are SGHDT and YYEEEE. Trimming leaves V shorter by 4 bases and J shorter by 7 bases, with the junction holding 5 bases beyond the gene matches. The reads were generated on an Illumina HiSeq 1500. TCRdb reworked the public reads: Q25 trimming with fastp, MiXCR clone assembly, productive beta chains retained. When rows share a CDR3 protein, they turn into one entry using the most common DNA and genes. The sample profile shows 250,000 or so distinct CDR3 sequences; 15% to 20% of them were found once. In total, the top ten clones hold roughly half of the sample.

Sequenced: CD8+ T cells from PBMCs. This TCR was recovered from a human donor in good health (CMV status not recorded). Some clones in this sample may be carry-over from other donors' samples. In this chain, TRBV5-6 is recombined with TRBJ1-2, with 9 bases matching TRBD1. The nucleotides read TGTGCCAGCAGCGAGGACAGGGGAGGTGGCTACACCTTC. Translated, this gives CASSEDRGGGYTF. The entire variable domain, with the stretches around the CDR3 drawn from the reference TRBV5-6 and TRBJ1-2 proteins, is DAGVTQSPTHLIKTRGQQVTLRCSPKSGHDTVSWYQQALGQGPQFIFQYYEEEERQRGNFPDRFSGHQFPNYSSELNVNALLLGDSALYLCASSEDRGGGYTFGSGTRLTVV.